One TCR beta chain is described in this entry. This specimen belongs to a study of blood T cell repertoires in COVID-19. Study as a whole: Sources were T cells, B-cell-depleted T cells, or PBMCs; the material itself was cDNA or gDNA.

Per the study methods: Amplification of reference gene primers was used by the study to estimate nucleated cell counts. Libraries were prepared by immunoSEQ multiplex PCR; TCRdb keeps only in-frame clonotypes and omits some of them. The V and J calls and clone size were taken over from that table, and D and trimming were inferred from the DNA. Of 200,000 or so clones listed, nearly 85% are singletons. Material for sequencing was peripheral blood. The source is a woman between 25 and 40 years old with acute or convalescent COVID-19.

The CDR3 loop reads CASSGQTYNSPLHF. DNA of the CDR3: TGTGCCAGCAGTGGCCAGACCTATAATTCACCCCTCCACTTT. The chain links TRBV25-1 to TRBJ1-6, with no clear D. Looked up from germline, CDR1 is MGHDK and CDR2 is SYGVNS. V was pared by 4 bases and J by 2 bases, with 6 bases between. The CDR3 loop spans 14 amino acids.